This T cell receptor beta chain was found in a study of post-analysis software for immune sequencing data. Study-wide findings and caveats: Four or five TRBV segments were significantly more frequent in patients than in controls. TRBV5-6, TRBV5-1 and TRBV20-1 were among these segments. Significantly lower normalized Chao1 diversity was seen in multiple sclerosis patients than in controls.

This clonotype appeared a few times. Its matching antigen is unknown. Germline V gene sequence: CDR1 SEHNR, CDR2 FQNEAQ (reference sequence). CDR3 length: 16 residues. Trimming stripped 6 bases from V and 3 bases from J, with 18 bases between. Sequencing libraries made from TCR beta cDNA carried unique molecular identifiers. TCRdb re-derived calls from the PCR reads in MiXCR, one entry per CDR3 protein. This table holds roughly 400,000 distinct CDR3 sequences, over 30% found once. The genes are TRBV7-9 and TRBJ2-1; a weak D match, TRBD2 (6 bases). This receptor was identified in a girl aged 2 to 9 with multiple sclerosis. The sequenced material came from blood. The CDR3 protein is CASRPPGTPNYNEQFF. DNA for the CDR3: TGTGCCAGCAGACCCCCCGGGACTCCTAACTACAATGAGCAGTTCTTC.